Below, 4 T cell receptor beta chains from the same sample are listed, as sequenced in a study of PD-L1 blockade in urothelial cancer. Generated by immunoSEQ multiplex PCR, the TCRdb table keeps only in-frame clones and is missing some. The data contain about 38,000 clones, approximately 90% of them singletons. This material consisted of PBMCs, taken around atezolizumab (anti-PD-L1) treatment. These receptors were collected from a man between 65 and 79 years old with urothelial cancer.

The rearrangement joins TRBV7-5 to TRBJ2-2; TRBD2, the table's D call, was not compared with the DNA. TRBV7-5 is described as a pseudogene. CDR3 size: 21 residues. Here the CDR3 DNA reads TGTGTCAGAAGCCACCTCCAGGGGCATAGCGGGAGTACCACGAACACCGGGGAGCTGTTTTTT. Protein product: CVRSHLQGHSGSTTNTGELFF.

The chain joins TRBV5-5 to TRBJ2-3, with D tentatively TRBD2 (5 bases). CDR1 is SGHKS and CDR2 is YYEKEE in the germline V gene (reference sequence). The CDR3 length is 13 residues. Deletions cut 0 bases from V and 9 bases from J, with 11 bases between. This chain's CDR3 is CASSLELETTQYF. CDR3 nucleotide sequence: TGTGCCAGCAGCTTGGAACTAGAGACCACGCAGTATTTT. Supplemented by reference TRBV5-5 and TRBJ2-3, the full variable domain reads DAGVTQSPTHLIKTRGQQVTLRCSPISGHKSVSWYQQVLGQGPQFIFQYYEKEERGRGNFPDRFSARQFPNYSSELNVNALLLGDSALYLCASSLELETTQYFGPGTRLTVL.

The rearrangement joins TRBV5-4 to TRBJ2-3; 10 positions agree with TRBD2. The CDR3 covers 17 residues. V lost 2 bases and J lost 0; bases outside the gene matches: 6. The germline V gene has CDR1 SGHNT and CDR2 YYREEE (reference sequence). This CDR3 is CASSLAGGLGSTDTQYF. The CDR3 DNA follows: TGTGCCAGCAGCTTAGCGGGAGGGCTTGGAAGCACAGATACGCAGTATTTT. Together with reference TRBV5-4 and TRBJ2-3, the CDR3 gives the full variable domain: ETGVTQSPTHLIKTRGQQVTLRCSSQSGHNTVSWYQQALGQGPQFIFQYYREEENGRGNFPPRFSGLQFPNYSSELNVNALELDDSALYLCASSLAGGLGSTDTQYFGPGTRLTVL.

The chain couples TRBV5-1 to TRBJ2-3; 8 bases map to TRBD2. This CDR3 is 14 amino acids long. Germline V gives CDR1 SGHRS, CDR2 YFSETQ. J was trimmed by 5 bases and V by 4 bases; bases with no gene match: 6. The CDR3 sequence: CASSPGLAGDTQYF. The CDR3 DNA follows: TGCGCCAGCAGCCCTGGACTAGCAGGAGATACGCAGTATTTT.